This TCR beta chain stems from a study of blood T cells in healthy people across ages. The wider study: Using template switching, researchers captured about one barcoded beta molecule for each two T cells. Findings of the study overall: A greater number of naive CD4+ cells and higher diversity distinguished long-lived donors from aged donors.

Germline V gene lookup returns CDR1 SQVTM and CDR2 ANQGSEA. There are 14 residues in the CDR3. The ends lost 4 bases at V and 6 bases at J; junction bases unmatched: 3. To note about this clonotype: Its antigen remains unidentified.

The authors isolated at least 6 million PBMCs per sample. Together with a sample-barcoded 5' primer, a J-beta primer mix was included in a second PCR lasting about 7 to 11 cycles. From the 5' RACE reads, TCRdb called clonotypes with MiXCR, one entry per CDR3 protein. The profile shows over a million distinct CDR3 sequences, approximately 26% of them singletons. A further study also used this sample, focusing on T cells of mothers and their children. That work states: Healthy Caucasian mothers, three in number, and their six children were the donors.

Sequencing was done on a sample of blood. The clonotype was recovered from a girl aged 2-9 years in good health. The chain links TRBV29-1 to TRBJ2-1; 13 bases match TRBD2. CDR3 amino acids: CSVGLAGGINEQFF. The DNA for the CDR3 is TGCAGCGTTGGACTAGCGGGGGGCATCAATGAGCAGTTCTTC.